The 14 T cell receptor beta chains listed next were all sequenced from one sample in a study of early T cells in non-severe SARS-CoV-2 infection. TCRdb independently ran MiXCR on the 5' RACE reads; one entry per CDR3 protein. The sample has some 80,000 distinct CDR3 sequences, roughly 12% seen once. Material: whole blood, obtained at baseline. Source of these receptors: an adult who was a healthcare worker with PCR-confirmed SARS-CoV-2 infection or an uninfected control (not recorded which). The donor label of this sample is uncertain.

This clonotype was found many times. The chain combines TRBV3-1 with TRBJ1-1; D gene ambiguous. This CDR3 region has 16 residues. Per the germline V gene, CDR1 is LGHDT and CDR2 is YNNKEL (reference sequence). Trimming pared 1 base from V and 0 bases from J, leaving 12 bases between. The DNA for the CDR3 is TGTGCCAGCAGCCAAGGCGGCAGGCGTGTGAACACTGAAGCTTTCTTT. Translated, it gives CASSQGGRRVNTEAFF.

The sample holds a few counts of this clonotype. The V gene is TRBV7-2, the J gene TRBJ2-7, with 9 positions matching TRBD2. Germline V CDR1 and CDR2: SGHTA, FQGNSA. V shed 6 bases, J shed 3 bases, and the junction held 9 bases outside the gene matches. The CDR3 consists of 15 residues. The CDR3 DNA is TGTGCCAGCAGATCCGGGACTAGCAGTGTCTACGAGCAGTACTTC. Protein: CASRSGTSSVYEQYF.

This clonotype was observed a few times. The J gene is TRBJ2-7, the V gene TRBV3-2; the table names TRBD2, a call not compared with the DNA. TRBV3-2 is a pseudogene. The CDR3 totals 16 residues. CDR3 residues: CASSQDPPSGGYEQYF. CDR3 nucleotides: TGTGCCAGCAGCCAAGACCCCCCTAGCGGGGGGTACGAGCAGTACTTC.

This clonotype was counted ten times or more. The CDR3 DNA is TGTGCCAGCACCAGGGTCTCCGGGACCCAGTACTTC. Protein: CASTRVSGTQYF. The chain couples TRBV9 to TRBJ2-5, with a tentative D call TRBD1 (5 bases). Trimming left V 6 bases short and J 7 bases short, with 13 bases between. CDR3 size: 12 residues. Germline values: CDR1 SGDLS, CDR2 YYNGEE.

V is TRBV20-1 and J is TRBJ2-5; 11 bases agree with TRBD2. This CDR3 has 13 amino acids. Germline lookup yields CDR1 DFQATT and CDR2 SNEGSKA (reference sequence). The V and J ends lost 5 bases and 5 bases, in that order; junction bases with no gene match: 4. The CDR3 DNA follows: TGCAGTGCTCCTACTAGCGGGAGTGAGACCCAGTACTTC. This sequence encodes CSAPTSGSETQYF.

The CDR3 spells CSARGSSNYGYTF. For the CDR3, the DNA is TGCAGTGCTAGAGGTAGCAGCAACTATGGCTACACCTTC. V and J are TRBV20-1 and TRBJ1-2, with no clear D. This CDR3 contains 13 residues. V lost 1 base to trimming and J lost 2 bases, with 8 bases between them. CDR1 DFQATT and CDR2 SNEGSKA come from the germline V gene (reference sequence).

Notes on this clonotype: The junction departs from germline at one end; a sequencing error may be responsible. The CDR3 nucleotides read TGTGCCAGCAGCATGGGACAGGGCTACGAGCAGCACTTC. Amino acids: CASSMGQGYEQHF. The V gene is TRBV2, the J gene TRBJ2-7, with 9 bases matching TRBD1. The CDR3 is made up of 13 amino acids. CDR1 is SNHLY and CDR2 is FYNNEI in the germline V gene.

The CDR3 spells CSVDDFDRRNEQFF. CDR3 in DNA: TGCAGCGTTGACGACTTCGACCGTAGGAATGAGCAGTTCTTC. The chain uses TRBV29-1 and TRBJ2-1; D is unresolved. This CDR3 is 14 amino acids long. The germline V gene encodes CDR1 SQVTM and CDR2 ANQGSEA. Trimming took off 3 bases at V and 7 bases at J, with 16 bases between the two ends.

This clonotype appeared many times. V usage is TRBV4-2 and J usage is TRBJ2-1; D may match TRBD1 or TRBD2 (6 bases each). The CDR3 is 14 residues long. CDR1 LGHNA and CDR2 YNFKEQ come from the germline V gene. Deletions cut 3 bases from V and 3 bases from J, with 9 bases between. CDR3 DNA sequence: TGTGCCAGCAGCCAGGGGGGCAGCTACAATGAGCAGTTCTTC. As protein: CASSQGGSYNEQFF.

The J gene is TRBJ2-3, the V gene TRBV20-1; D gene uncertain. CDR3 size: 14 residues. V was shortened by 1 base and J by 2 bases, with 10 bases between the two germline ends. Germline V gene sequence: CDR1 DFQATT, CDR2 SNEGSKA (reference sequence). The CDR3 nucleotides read TGCAGTGCTAGAGTTGGCAGACCCACAGATACGCAGTATTTT. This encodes CSARVGRPTDTQYF.

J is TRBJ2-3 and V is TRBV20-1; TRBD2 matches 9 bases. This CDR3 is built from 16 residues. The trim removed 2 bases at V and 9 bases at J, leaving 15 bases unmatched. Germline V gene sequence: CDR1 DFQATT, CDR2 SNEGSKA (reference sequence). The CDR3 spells CSARKPGLALSLTQYF. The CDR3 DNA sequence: TGCAGTGCTAGAAAGCCGGGACTAGCCCTTAGCCTAACGCAGTATTTT.

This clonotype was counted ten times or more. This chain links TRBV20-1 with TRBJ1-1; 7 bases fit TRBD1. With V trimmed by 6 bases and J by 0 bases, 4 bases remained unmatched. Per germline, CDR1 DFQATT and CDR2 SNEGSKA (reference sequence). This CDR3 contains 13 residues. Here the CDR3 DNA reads TGCAGTGCCCCGGACAGGATGAACACTGAAGCTTTCTTT. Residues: CSAPDRMNTEAFF.

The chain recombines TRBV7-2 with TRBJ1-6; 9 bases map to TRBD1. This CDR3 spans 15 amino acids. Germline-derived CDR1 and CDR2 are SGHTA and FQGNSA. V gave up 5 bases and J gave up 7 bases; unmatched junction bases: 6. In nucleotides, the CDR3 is TGTGCCAGCAGCACCCGGACAGGGGAGAATTCACCCCTCCACTTT. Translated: CASSTRTGENSPLHF.

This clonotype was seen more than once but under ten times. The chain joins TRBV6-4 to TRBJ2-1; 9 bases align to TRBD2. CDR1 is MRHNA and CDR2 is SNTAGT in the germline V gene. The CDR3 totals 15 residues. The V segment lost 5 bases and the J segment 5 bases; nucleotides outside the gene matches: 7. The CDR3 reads CASSPGIAGDNEQFF. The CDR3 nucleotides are TGTGCCAGCAGTCCCGGTATAGCGGGGGACAATGAGCAGTTCTTC.